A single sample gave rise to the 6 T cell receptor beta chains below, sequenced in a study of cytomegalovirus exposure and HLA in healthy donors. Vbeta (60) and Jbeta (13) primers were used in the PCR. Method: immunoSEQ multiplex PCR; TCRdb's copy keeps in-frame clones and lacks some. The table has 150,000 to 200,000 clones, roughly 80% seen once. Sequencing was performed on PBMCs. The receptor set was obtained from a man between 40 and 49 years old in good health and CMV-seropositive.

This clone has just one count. CDR3 nucleotides: TGTGCCAGCAGCTTAGTTTCTAGCGGGGGACCCTACGAGCAGTACTTC. Its protein is CASSLVSSGGPYEQYF. This chain connects TRBV7-9 to TRBJ2-7; the match to TRBD2 covers 10 bases. Trimming removed 1 base from V and 2 bases from J; junction bases left unmatched: 5. Germline assignment: CDR1 SEHNR and CDR2 FQNEAQ (reference sequence). The CDR3 is 16 amino acids. Full variable domain (missing parts from reference TRBV7-9 and TRBJ2-7): DTGVSQNPRHKITKRGQNVTFRCDPISEHNRLYWYRQTLGQGPEFLTYFQNEAQLEKSRLLSDRFSAERPKGSFSTLEIQRTEQGDSAMYLCASSLVSSGGPYEQYFGPGTRLTVT.

The CDR3 DNA sequence: TGTGCCAGCAGCCAGTCCGGGGAAAAGGAAGAAAAACTGTTTTTT. As protein: CASSQSGEKEEKLFF. The genes are TRBV4-2 and TRBJ1-4; D gene uncertain. Germline V CDR1 and CDR2: LGHNA, YNFKEQ. This CDR3 spans 15 amino acids. The ends were cut back, 3 bases at V and 8 bases at J, with 16 bases in the middle.

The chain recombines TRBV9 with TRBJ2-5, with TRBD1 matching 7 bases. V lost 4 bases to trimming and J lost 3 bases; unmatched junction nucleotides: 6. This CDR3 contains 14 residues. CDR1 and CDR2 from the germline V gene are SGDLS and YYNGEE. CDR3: CASSPWDREETQYF. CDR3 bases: TGTGCCAGCAGCCCCTGGGACAGAGAAGAGACCCAGTACTTC.

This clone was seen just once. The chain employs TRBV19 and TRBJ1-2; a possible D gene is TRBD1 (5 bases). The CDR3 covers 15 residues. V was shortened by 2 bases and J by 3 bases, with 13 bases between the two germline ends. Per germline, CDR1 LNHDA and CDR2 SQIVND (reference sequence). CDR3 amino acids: CASSIRGPGDYGYTF. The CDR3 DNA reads TGTGCCAGTAGTATAAGGGGCCCGGGAGACTATGGCTACACCTTC.

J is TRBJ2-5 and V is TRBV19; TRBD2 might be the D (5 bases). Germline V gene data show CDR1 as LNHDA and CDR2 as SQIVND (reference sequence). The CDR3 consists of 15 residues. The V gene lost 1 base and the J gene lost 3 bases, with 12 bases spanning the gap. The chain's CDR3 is CASSIGVTNEETQYF. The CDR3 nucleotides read TGTGCCAGTAGTATAGGGGTGACTAACGAAGAGACCCAGTACTTC.

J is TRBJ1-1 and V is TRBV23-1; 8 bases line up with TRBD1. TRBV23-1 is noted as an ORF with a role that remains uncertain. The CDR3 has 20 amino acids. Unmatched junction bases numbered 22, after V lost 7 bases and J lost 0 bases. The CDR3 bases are TGCGCCAGCACCTCCGGTACGGACGACGGGGACAGGCCCTTGAACACTGAAGCTTTCTTT. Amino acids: CASTSGTDDGDRPLNTEAFF.